These 8 T cell receptor beta chains share one sample of origin, sequenced in a study of early T cells in non-severe SARS-CoV-2 infection. Using its own MiXCR run on the 5' RACE reads, TCRdb lists one record per CDR3 protein. The sample shows about 19,000 distinct CDR3 sequences, approximately 4% of them seen only once. Material: whole blood. The receptors stem from an adult who was a healthcare worker with PCR-confirmed SARS-CoV-2 infection or an uninfected control (not recorded which).

This clonotype occurred many times. The chain joins TRBV20-1 to TRBJ2-7; maybe TRBD1 (5 bases). Germline CDR1 reads DFQATT; CDR2 reads SNEGSKA (reference sequence). CDR3 length: 15 residues. V dropped 0 bases and J dropped 3 bases, with 15 bases sitting between them. CDR3 DNA sequence: TGCAGTGCTAGAGACCTTGACAGATCGGACTACGAGCAGTACTTC. Amino acids: CSARDLDRSDYEQYF.

The chain has TRBV6-1 and TRBJ2-7, with TRBD2 matching over 10 bases. The CDR3 is 15 amino acids. Germline lookup yields CDR1 MNHNS and CDR2 SASEGT. V lost 4 bases, J lost 0 bases, and 3 bases stayed unmatched. The CDR3 loop is CASSVSGGSSYEQYF. Here the CDR3 DNA reads TGTGCCAGCAGTGTTAGCGGGGGGAGCTCCTACGAGCAGTACTTC.

This clonotype is medium-sized in the sample. The chain recombines TRBV7-2 with TRBJ1-5; D uncertain. V dropped 2 bases and J dropped 6 bases, with 8 bases sitting between them. Looked up from germline, CDR1 is SGHTA and CDR2 is FQGNSA. The CDR3 covers 13 residues. The CDR3 reads CASSLLATQPQHF. The CDR3 DNA reads as TGTGCCAGCAGCTTATTGGCGACTCAGCCCCAGCATTTT.

This clonotype is large in the sample. This chain joins TRBV10-3 and TRBJ1-1; tentatively, D is TRBD1 (5 bases). The germline V gene has CDR1 ENHRY and CDR2 SYGVKD. The V gene lost 4 bases and the J gene lost 3 bases, with 12 bases spanning the gap. The CDR3 totals 14 residues. The CDR3 spells CAISAPGTDTEAFF. CDR3 coding DNA: TGTGCCATCAGTGCCCCCGGGACGGACACTGAAGCTTTCTTT.

This clonotype has a count of ten or more. The gene calls are TRBV6-6 and TRBJ1-3, with 10 positions matching TRBD1. CDR1 is MNHNY and CDR2 is SVGAGI in the germline V gene (reference sequence). After removal of 0 bases from V and 2 bases from J, the junction contained 10 bases not matched to a gene. The CDR3 runs 19 residues. CDR3 in amino acids: CASSYSAMTGGLTGNTIYF. CDR3 coding DNA: TGTGCCAGCAGTTACTCCGCGATGACAGGGGGCCTGACTGGAAACACCATATATTTT.

This clonotype has a count of ten or more. This chain links TRBV10-3 with TRBJ2-3; TRBD2 matches 9 bases. V trimming: 6 bases; J trimming: 2 bases; junction bases outside the gene matches: 12. The CDR3 spans 17 residues. Germline V gene lookup returns CDR1 ENHRY and CDR2 SYGVKD. CDR3 nucleotide sequence: TGTGCCATCAGCTTCCAGACTAGCGGAGAAGTCACAGATACGCAGTATTTT. This gives the protein CAISFQTSGEVTDTQYF.

In this sample, this clonotype turned up a few times. V gene TRBV10-2 combines with J gene TRBJ1-1; D is perhaps TRBD1 (6 bases). CDR1 and CDR2 (germline): WSHSY, SAAADI. The CDR3 covers 13 residues. V lost 7 bases and J lost 10, with 19 bases in between. The CDR3 coding sequence is TGCGCCAGCACTCAGAGGGGGGGAAGTGGAGCTTTCTTT. This translates into CASTQRGGSGAFF.

This clonotype was detected many times. The chain uses TRBV4-3 and TRBJ2-1, with D perhaps given as TRBD1 or TRBD2 (6 bases each). V dropped 0 bases and J dropped 10 bases, with 13 bases sitting between them. The CDR3 is 14 residues long. Germline V lookup: CDR1 LGHNA, CDR2 YSLEER. CDR3 region: CASSQEVRGREQFF. DNA of the CDR3: TGCGCCAGCAGCCAAGAAGTTCGGGGGCGGGAGCAGTTCTTC.